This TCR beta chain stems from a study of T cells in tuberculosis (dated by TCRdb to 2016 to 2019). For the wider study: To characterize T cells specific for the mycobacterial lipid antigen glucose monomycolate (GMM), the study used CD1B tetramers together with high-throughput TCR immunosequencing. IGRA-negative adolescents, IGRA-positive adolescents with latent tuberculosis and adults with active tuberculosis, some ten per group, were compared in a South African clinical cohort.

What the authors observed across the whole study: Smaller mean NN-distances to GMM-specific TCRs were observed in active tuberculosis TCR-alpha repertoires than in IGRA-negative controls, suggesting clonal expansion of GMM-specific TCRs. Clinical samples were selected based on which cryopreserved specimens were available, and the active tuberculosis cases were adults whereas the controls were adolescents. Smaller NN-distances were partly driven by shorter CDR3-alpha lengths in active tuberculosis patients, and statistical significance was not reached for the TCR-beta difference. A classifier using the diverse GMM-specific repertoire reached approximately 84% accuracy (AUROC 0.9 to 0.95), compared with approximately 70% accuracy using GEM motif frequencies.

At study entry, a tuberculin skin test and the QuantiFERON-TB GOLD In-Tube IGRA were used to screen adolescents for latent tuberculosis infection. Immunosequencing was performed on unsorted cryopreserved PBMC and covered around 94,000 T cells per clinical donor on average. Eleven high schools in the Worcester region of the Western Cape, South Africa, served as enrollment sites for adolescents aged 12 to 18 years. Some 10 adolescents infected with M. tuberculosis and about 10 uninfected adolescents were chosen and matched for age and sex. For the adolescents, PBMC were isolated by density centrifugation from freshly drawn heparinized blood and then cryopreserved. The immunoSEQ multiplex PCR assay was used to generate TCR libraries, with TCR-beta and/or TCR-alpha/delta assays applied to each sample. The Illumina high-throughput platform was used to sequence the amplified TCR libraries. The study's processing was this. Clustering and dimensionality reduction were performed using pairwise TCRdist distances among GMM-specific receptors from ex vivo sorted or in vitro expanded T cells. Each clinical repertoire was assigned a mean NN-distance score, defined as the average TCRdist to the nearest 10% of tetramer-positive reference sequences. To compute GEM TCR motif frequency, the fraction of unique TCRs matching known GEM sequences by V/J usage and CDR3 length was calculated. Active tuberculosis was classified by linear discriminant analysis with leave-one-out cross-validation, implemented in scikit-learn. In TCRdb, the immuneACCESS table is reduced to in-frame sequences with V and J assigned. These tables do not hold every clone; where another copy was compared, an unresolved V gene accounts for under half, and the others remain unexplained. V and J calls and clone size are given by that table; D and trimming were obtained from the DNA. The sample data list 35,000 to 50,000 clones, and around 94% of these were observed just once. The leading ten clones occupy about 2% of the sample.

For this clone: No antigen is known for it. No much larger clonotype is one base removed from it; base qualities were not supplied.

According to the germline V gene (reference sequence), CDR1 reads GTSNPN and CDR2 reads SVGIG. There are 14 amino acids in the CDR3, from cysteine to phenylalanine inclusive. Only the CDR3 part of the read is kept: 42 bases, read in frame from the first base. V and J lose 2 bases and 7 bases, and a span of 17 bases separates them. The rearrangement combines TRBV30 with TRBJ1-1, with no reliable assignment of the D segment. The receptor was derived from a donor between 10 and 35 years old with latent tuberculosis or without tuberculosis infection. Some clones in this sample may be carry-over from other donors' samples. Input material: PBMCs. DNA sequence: TGTGCCTGGAGTCTTATCCCCCAGGCCCGTGAAGCTTTCTTT. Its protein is CAWSLIPQAREAFF.